The 17 T cell receptor beta chains reported below all come from one sample, sequenced in a study of T cells in Graves' hyperthyroidism and ophthalmopathy. Amplification of TCR beta CDR3 regions was performed using RNA transcripts as template. HTBI primers were employed in a first-round RT-PCR of the TCR CDR3. TCRdb independently ran MiXCR on the multiplex PCR reads; one entry per CDR3 protein. The sample lists about 560,000 distinct CDR3 sequences; less than 15% were seen once. The sequenced sample consisted of blood. The source is a woman aged 40-49 years with Graves' hyperthyroidism.

This clonotype was counted ten times or more. The chain links TRBV28 to TRBJ2-7; D unclear. CDR3 length equals 11 residues. Trimming removed 8 bases at V and 4 bases at J, with 9 bases between. Germline V CDR1 and CDR2: MDHEN, SYDVKM. The CDR3 protein is CASFSSYEQYF. CDR3 DNA: TGTGCCAGCTTTTCCTCGTACGAGCAGTACTTC.

The gene calls are TRBV29-1 and TRBJ1-1; D is possibly TRBD1 (6 bases). The CDR3 totals 14 residues. Germline V gene sequence: CDR1 SQVTM, CDR2 ANQGSEA. V was shortened by 7 bases and J by 1 base, with 16 bases between the two germline ends. Written as DNA, the CDR3 is TGCAGCGAAACTACAGGGCCGGGGAACACTGAAGCTTTCTTT. This codes for CSETTGPGNTEAFF.

Worth noting for this clonotype: With a much larger clone just one base away, this may be a read error. This chain joins TRBV11-3 and TRBJ1-1; D gene unclear. V gave up 3 bases and J gave up 3 bases, with 14 bases separating them. This CDR3 spans 15 amino acids. The germline V gene encodes CDR1 SGHNT and CDR2 YENEEA. This chain's CDR3 is CASSFPSPVDTEAFF. Written as DNA, the CDR3 is TGTGCCAGCAGCTTTCCAAGTCCCGTAGACACTGAAGCTTTCTTT.

This clonotype showed up just a few times. The genes are TRBV28 and TRBJ2-7; TRBD2 agrees at 9 bases. V gave up 4 bases and J gave up 2 bases; unmatched junction bases: 9. The CDR3 is made up of 16 amino acids. Germline V gene lookup returns CDR1 MDHEN and CDR2 SYDVKM. Here the CDR3 reads CASSSGDSGGAYEQYF. DNA of the CDR3: TGTGCCAGCAGTTCGGGGGATAGCGGGGGAGCCTACGAGCAGTACTTC. Supplemented by reference TRBV28 and TRBJ2-7, the full variable domain reads DVKVTQSSRYLVKRTGEKVFLECVQDMDHENMFWYRQDPGLGLRLIYFSYDVKMKEKGDIPEGYSVSREKKERFSLILESASTNQTSMYLCASSSGDSGGAYEQYFGPGTRLTVT.

This clonotype showed up many times. The rearrangement joins TRBV28 to TRBJ2-7; D uncertain. V lost 2 bases and J lost 0, with 8 bases in between. Per germline, CDR1 MDHEN and CDR2 SYDVKM. There are 14 residues in the CDR3. The CDR3 sequence is CASSLRDTSYEQYF. The DNA for the CDR3 is TGTGCCAGCAGTTTACGAGACACCTCCTACGAGCAGTACTTC.

With regard to this clonotype: A read error may account for a junction end that differs from germline. The rearrangement uses TRBV11-2 and TRBJ1-1; a weak D match, TRBD1 (6 bases). The CDR3 loop spans 13 amino acids. CDR1 SGHAT and CDR2 FQNNGV come from the germline V gene. CDR3 loop: CASSPDRNTEASF. CDR3 bases: TGTGCCAGCAGCCCCGACAGGAACACTGAAGCTTCCTTT.

At least ten counts were recorded for this clonotype. The gene calls are TRBV28 and TRBJ2-3; possibly TRBD2 for D (6 bases). V was pared by 7 bases and J by 0 bases, with 8 bases between. The CDR3 loop spans 13 amino acids. Germline V lookup: CDR1 MDHEN, CDR2 SYDVKM. CDR3 residues: CASTEGSTDTQYF. The CDR3 region has the DNA TGTGCCAGCACGGAGGGAAGCACAGATACGCAGTATTTT.

The J gene is TRBJ2-1, the V gene TRBV7-9, with 10 bases aligning to TRBD2. CDR1 is SEHNR and CDR2 is FQNEAQ in the germline V gene (reference sequence). V shed 3 bases, J shed 10 bases, and the junction held 9 bases outside the gene matches. The CDR3 covers 15 residues. Here the CDR3 DNA reads TGTGCCAGCAGCTTTTTAGCGGGAGGCCCCCAAGAGCAGTTCTTC. Amino acid sequence: CASSFLAGGPQEQFF.

In its sample, this clonotype was seen many times. This chain connects TRBV9 to TRBJ2-7, with D perhaps TRBD1 or TRBD2 (5 bases each). V gave up 7 bases and J gave up 4 bases, with 15 bases separating them. The germline gives CDR1 SGDLS, CDR2 YYNGEE. CDR3 length: 13 amino acids. The chain's CDR3 is CASSPGRVYEQYF. The CDR3 DNA reads TGTGCCAGCTCGCCGGGGCGCGTGTACGAGCAGTACTTC.

This clonotype showed up just a few times. This chain uses TRBV5-1 with TRBJ2-3; 11 nucleotides match TRBD1. This CDR3 is built from 17 residues. CDR1 and CDR2 from the germline V gene are SGHRS and YFSETQ. V lost 4 bases, J lost 3 bases, and 10 bases stayed unmatched. In DNA, the CDR3 is TGCGCCAGCAGCGAAGGACAGGGGGCTTTTTGGACAGATACGCAGTATTTT. Translation: CASSEGQGAFWTDTQYF.

The chain is built from TRBV12-3 or TRBV12-4 and TRBJ2-7, with TRBD2 matching over 8 bases. There are 14 residues in the CDR3. V shed 5 bases and J 4 bases; nucleotides not matched to a gene: 7. The CDR3 sequence: CASSTGTRPYEQYF. The CDR3 DNA follows: TGTGCCAGCAGTACCGGGACTAGGCCTTACGAGCAGTACTTC.

Of note for this clonotype: Since a much larger clone is just one base distant, this may be a read error. V is TRBV24-1 and J is TRBJ2-5; a weak D match, TRBD2 (5 bases). This CDR3 region has 14 residues. In germline, CDR1 is KGHDR, CDR2 SFDVKD. The CDR3 here is CAISDRAVQETQYF. The CDR3 DNA reads TGTGCCATCAGTGATAGAGCGGTCCAAGAGACCCAGTACTTC.

The chain is built from TRBV29-1 and TRBJ1-1; D gene unclear. The CDR3 is 12 amino acids. Trimming pared 0 bases from V and 5 bases from J, leaving 7 bases between. Germline CDR1 SQVTM, CDR2 ANQGSEA. Here the CDR3 DNA reads TGCAGCGTTGAAGAGTCGGGGACTGAAGCTTTCTTT. Amino acids: CSVEESGTEAFF.

This clonotype occurred a few times. The chain links TRBV5-1 to TRBJ1-5; D not certain. V lost 0 bases to trimming and J lost 3 bases, with 7 bases between them. This CDR3 comprises 14 residues. The V gene's germline CDR1 is SGHRS and CDR2 YFSETQ. The CDR3 here is CASSLEGLNQPQHF. CDR3 in DNA: TGCGCCAGCAGCTTGGAAGGCCTCAATCAGCCCCAGCATTTT.

This clonotype was counted many times. V and J are TRBV28 and TRBJ2-7; weak D call: TRBD1 (5 bases). Trimming cost V 8 bases and J 3 bases, with 14 bases left between them. Germline values: CDR1 MDHEN, CDR2 SYDVKM. There are 13 residues in the CDR3. In DNA form, the CDR3 reads TGTGCCAGCGCCCCAGGGCCGGACTACGAGCAGTACTTC. Translating it yields CASAPGPDYEQYF.

In this sample, this clonotype turned up many times. The chain links TRBV11-2 to TRBJ2-7; D remains unclear. Germline loops: CDR1 SGHAT, CDR2 FQNNGV. This CDR3 contains 15 residues. Deletions cut 0 bases from V and 0 bases from J, with 9 bases between. The CDR3 nucleotides read TGTGCCAGCAGCTTAGATCTGGAAAGCTCCTACGAGCAGTACTTC. Its protein is CASSLDLESSYEQYF. Complete variable domain (other parts from reference TRBV11-2 and TRBJ2-7): EAGVAQSPRYKIIEKRQSVAFWCNPISGHATLYWYQQILGQGPKLLIQFQNNGVVDDSQLPKDRFSAERLKGVDSTLKIQPAKLEDSAVYLCASSLDLESSYEQYFGPGTRLTVT.

This clonotype was seen repeatedly, ten times or more. The gene calls are TRBV7-2 and TRBJ2-3; possible D gene TRBD2, 6 bases. Germline V gene sequence: CDR1 SGHTA, CDR2 FQGNSA. V lost 5 bases, J lost 5 bases, and 17 bases lay in between. This CDR3 has 15 residues. The CDR3 region is CASSHRGGTEDTQYF. The CDR3 DNA reads as TGTGCCAGCAGCCATAGGGGCGGGACTGAAGATACGCAGTATTTT. The variable domain in full, completed from reference TRBV7-2 and TRBJ2-3, reads GAGVSQSPSNKVTEKGKDVELRCDPISGHTALYWYRQSLGQGLEFLIYFQGNSAPDKSGLPSDRFSAERTGGSVSTLTIQRTQQEDSAVYLCASSHRGGTEDTQYFGPGTRLTVL.